Detailed here is one TCR beta chain. The antigen remains unidentified. Germline lookup yields CDR1 LGHNA and CDR2 YNFKEQ. Trimming took 5 bases from V and 5 from J, leaving 13 bases between them. The CDR3 extends over 13 amino acids. The data were obtained in a study of blood T cells in healthy people across ages. There were healthy Caucasian individuals from Russia, aged roughly 6 to 100, serving as donors. Primers used in a second PCR of about 6 to 11 cycles were a sample-barcoded 5' primer and a J-beta primer mix. TCRdb used MiXCR to reprocess the 5' RACE reads, holding one entry per CDR3 protein. Of roughly 1,000,000 distinct CDR3 sequences listed, 20% to 25% were seen once; the top ten hold less than 0.85%. Study conclusions and caveats: Relative to aged donors, long-lived donors carried more naive CD4+ cells and displayed higher diversity. A strong correlation was seen between TCR beta diversity and naive T cell percentage.

A further study also used this sample, focusing on T cells of mothers and their children.

The chain uses TRBV4-2 and TRBJ2-7; no definite D call. Sequenced input: blood. This TCR was sampled from a girl aged 2-10 years in good health. CDR3 residues: CASSSYRTHEQYF. The CDR3 DNA reads as TGTGCCAGCAGCAGTTATCGGACCCACGAGCAGTACTTC.